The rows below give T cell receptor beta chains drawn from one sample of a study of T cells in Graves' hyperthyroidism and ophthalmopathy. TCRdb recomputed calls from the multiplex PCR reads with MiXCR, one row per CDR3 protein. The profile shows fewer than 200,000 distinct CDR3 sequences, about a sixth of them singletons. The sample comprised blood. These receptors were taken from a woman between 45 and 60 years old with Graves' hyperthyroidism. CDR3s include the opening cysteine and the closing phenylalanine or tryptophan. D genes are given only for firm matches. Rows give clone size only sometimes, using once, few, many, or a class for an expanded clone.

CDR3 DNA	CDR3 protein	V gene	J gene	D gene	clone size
TGCGCCAGCAGCCCCCGCAGGGGGCAAGATAATGAGCAGTTCTTC	CASSPRRGQDNEQFF	TRBV5-1	TRBJ2-1	TRBD1	many
TGTGCCAGCAGCCAGACTATGATAAGCCAACTGTTTTTT	CASSQTMISQLFF	TRBV3-1	TRBJ1-4	-	-
TGTGCCAGCAGTTTGGGGGGACTAGGGGGAGGCTACACCTTC	CASSLGGLGGGYTF	TRBV12-3/TRBV12-4	TRBJ1-2	-	-
TGTGCCAGCAGTGGGGACAGAAATCAGCCCCAGCATTTT	CASSGDRNQPQHF	TRBV6-1	TRBJ1-5	TRBD1	-
TGTGCCAGCAGCCAAAGGGTCAGGGATGGCTACACCTTC	CASSQRVRDGYTF	TRBV3-1	TRBJ1-2	-	many
TGTGCCAGCAGTTATTACCGTACAGGGGGCCAATCCTACGAGCAGTACTTC	CASSYYRTGGQSYEQYF	TRBV6-5	TRBJ2-7	TRBD1	-
TGTGCCAGCTCACCAACCATCACAGATACGCAGTATTTT	CASSPTITDTQYF	TRBV6-1	TRBJ2-3	-	-
TGCAGTGCCGAGGACAGGGGGCGGACTACGATGAACACTGAAGCTTTCTTT	CSAEDRGRTTMNTEAFF	TRBV20-1	TRBJ1-1	TRBD1	many
TGTGCCAGCAGTTACTCGGGGGGCGCGGGTGGAAACACCATATATTTT	CASSYSGGAGGNTIYF	TRBV6-5	TRBJ1-3	-	many
TGCGCCAGCAGCCAAGGAATCGGCTCTGGGGCCAACGTCCTGACTTTC	CASSQGIGSGANVLTF	TRBV4-3	TRBJ2-6	-	few
TGTGCCAGCAGCCTAAAAGTACAGGGTGGTGACACTGAAGCTTTCTTT	CASSLKVQGGDTEAFF	TRBV7-6	TRBJ1-1	-	many
TGTGCCAGTAGTATAGGCCTTTTTCCATCTTCGAACACTGAAGCTTTCTTT	CASSIGLFPSSNTEAFF	TRBV19	TRBJ1-1	-	many
TGTGCCAGCAGCTCCACAGGGACCTATGGCTACACCTTC	CASSSTGTYGYTF	TRBV7-2	TRBJ1-2	-	-
TGCGCCAGCAGCTTGGTGAGGGACGGCACTGAAGCTTTCTTT	CASSLVRDGTEAFF	TRBV5-1	TRBJ1-1	-	many
TGTGCCAGCCGACAGGGGGCGACCGGGGAGCTGTTTTTT	CASRQGATGELFF	TRBV7-9	TRBJ2-2	TRBD1	many
TGTGCCAGCAGCTTAGTTGACTTGGGAAGGAACTATGGCTACACCTTC	CASSLVDLGRNYGYTF	TRBV7-9	TRBJ1-2	-	many
TGCGCCAGCAGCTTGGGCCTATCGACCGGGGAGCTGTTTTTT	CASSLGLSTGELFF	TRBV5-1	TRBJ2-2	-	many
TGTGCCAGCACCGCCGGGACCCACAATCAGCCCCAGCATTTT	CASTAGTHNQPQHF	TRBV28	TRBJ1-5	-	once
TGTGCCAGCAGCGCTGACCCGGTGGCTGAGCAGTTCTTC	CASSADPVAEQFF	TRBV7-6	TRBJ2-1	-	many
TGTGCCAGCAGCTCCGCAGGGGGGGCGGAATACAATGAGCAGTTCTTC	CASSSAGGAEYNEQFF	TRBV13	TRBJ2-1	-	many
TGTGCCAGCTCCCCCTTCGGGTCTAGCACAGATACGCAGTATTTT	CASSPFGSSTDTQYF	TRBV18	TRBJ2-3	-	many
TGTGCCAGCAGCCCGACGGCCGGGACTAGTATGTTTGAGCAGTTCTTC	CASSPTAGTSMFEQFF	TRBV7-2	TRBJ2-1	TRBD2	many
TGTGCCACCAGCAGCCAGGGGCGACAGTCACCCCTCCACTTT	CATSSQGRQSPLHF	TRBV15	TRBJ1-6	-	many